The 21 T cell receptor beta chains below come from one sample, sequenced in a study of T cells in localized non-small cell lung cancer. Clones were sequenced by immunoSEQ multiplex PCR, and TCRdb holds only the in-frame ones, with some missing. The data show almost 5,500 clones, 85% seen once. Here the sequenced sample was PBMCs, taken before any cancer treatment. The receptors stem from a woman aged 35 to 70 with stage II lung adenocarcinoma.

CDR3 residues: CASSQVDMGFSNQPQHF. Here the CDR3 DNA reads TGCGCCAGCAGCCAAGTTGATATGGGCTTTAGCAATCAGCCCCAGCATTTT. The V and J genes are TRBV4-1 and TRBJ1-5; D call uncertain. V gave up 1 base and J gave up 0 bases, with 13 bases separating them. Germline CDR1 MGHRA, CDR2 YSYEKL. This CDR3 comprises 17 residues.

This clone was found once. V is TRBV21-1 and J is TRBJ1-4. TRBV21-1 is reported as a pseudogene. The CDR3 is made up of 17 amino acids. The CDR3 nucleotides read TGTGCCAGCAGCCCATCTATAGCCAAGGTGCATAATGAAAAACTGTTTTTT. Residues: CASSPSIAKVHNEKLFF.

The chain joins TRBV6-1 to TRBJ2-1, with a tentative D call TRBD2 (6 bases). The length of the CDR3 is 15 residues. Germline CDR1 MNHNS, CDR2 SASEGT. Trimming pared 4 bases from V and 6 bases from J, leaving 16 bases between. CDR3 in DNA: TGTGCCAGCAGTGGACTAACGGGGGTGGGCAATGAGCAGTTCTTC. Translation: CASSGLTGVGNEQFF.

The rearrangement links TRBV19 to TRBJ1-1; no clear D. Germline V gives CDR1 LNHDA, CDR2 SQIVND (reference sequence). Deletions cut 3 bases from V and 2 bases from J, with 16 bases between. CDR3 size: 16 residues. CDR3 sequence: CASSMGHGLFNTEAFF. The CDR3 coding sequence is TGTGCCAGTAGTATGGGCCACGGACTATTTAACACTGAAGCTTTCTTT.

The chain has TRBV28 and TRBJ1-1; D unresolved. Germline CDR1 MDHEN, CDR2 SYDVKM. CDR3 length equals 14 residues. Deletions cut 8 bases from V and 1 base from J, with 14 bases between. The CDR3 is CASAMVTGNTEAFF. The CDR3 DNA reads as TGTGCCAGCGCCATGGTGACGGGGAACACTGAAGCTTTCTTT.

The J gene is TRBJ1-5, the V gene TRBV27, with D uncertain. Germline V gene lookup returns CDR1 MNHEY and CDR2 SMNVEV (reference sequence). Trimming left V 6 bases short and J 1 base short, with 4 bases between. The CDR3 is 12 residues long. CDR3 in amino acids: CASRGSNQPQHF. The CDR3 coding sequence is TGTGCCAGCAGGGGAAGCAATCAGCCCCAGCATTTT.

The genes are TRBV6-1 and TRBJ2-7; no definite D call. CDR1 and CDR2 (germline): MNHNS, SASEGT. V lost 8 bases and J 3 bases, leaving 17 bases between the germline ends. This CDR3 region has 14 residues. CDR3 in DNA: TGTGCCAGCCACGAGCTTGCTACTGTCTACGAGCAGTACTTC. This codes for CASHELATVYEQYF.

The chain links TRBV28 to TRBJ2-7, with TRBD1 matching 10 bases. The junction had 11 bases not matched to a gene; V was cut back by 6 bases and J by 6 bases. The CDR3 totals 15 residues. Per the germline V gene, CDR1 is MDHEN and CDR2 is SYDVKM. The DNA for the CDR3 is TGTGCCAGCAGAACCCCCGGGACAGGGGCTGTCGAGCAGTACTTC. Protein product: CASRTPGTGAVEQYF.

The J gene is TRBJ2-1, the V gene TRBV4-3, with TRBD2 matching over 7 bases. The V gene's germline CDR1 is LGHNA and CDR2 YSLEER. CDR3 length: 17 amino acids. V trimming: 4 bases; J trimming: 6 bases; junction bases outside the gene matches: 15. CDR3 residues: CASSPGVGGGPGNEQFF. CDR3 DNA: TGCGCCAGCAGCCCCGGAGTGGGGGGAGGGCCCGGCAATGAGCAGTTCTTC.

The CDR3 spells CASSLSWIGDTGPDTQYF. CDR3 bases: TGCGCCAGCAGCTTGTCCTGGATCGGCGATACGGGCCCAGATACGCAGTATTTT. The gene calls are TRBV5-1 and TRBJ2-3; unclear D gene. The CDR3 length is 18 residues. The V end was cut by 1 base, the J end by 4 bases, with 22 bases between. Per the germline V gene, CDR1 is SGHRS and CDR2 is YFSETQ. The variable domain in full, completed from reference TRBV5-1 and TRBJ2-3, reads KAGVTQTPRYLIKTRGQQVTLSCSPISGHRSVSWYQQTPGQGLQFLFEYFSETQRNKGNFPGRFSGRQFSNSRSEMNVSTLELGDSALYLCASSLSWIGDTGPDTQYFGPGTRLTVL.

CDR3 in amino acids: CASSLGPGVLNEKLFF. The CDR3 DNA is TGTGCCAGCAGTTTGGGACCGGGGGTTCTTAATGAAAAACTGTTTTTT. This chain connects TRBV11-2 to TRBJ1-4; TRBD1 might be the D (5 bases). The germline gives CDR1 SGHAT, CDR2 FQNNGV. V was trimmed by 6 bases and J by 4 bases, leaving 18 bases between them. This CDR3 region has 16 residues.

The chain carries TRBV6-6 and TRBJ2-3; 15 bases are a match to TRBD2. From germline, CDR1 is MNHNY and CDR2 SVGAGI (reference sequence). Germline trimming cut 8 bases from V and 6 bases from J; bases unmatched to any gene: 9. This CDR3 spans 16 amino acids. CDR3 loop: CASGPRTSGGADTQYF. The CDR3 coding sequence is TGTGCCAGCGGACCTCGGACTAGCGGGGGGGCGGATACGCAGTATTTT.

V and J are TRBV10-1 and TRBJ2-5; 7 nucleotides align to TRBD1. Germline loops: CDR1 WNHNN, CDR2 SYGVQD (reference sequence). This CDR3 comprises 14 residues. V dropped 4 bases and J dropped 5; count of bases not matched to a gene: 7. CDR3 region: CASSGDRFGETQYF. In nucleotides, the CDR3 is TGCGCCAGCAGTGGGGACAGATTTGGGGAGACCCAGTACTTC.

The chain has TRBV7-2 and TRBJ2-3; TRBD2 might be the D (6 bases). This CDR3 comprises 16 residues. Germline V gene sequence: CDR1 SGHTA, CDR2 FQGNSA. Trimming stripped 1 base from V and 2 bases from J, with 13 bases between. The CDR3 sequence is CASSLESGGATDTQYF. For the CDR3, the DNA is TGTGCCAGCAGCTTAGAAAGCGGCGGGGCCACAGATACGCAGTATTTT.

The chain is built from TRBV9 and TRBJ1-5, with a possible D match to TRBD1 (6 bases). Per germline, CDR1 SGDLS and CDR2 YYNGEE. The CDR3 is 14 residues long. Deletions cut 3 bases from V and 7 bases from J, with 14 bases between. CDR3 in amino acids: CASSDGQSRQPQHF. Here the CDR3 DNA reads TGTGCCAGCAGCGACGGACAGTCCCGGCAGCCCCAGCATTTT.

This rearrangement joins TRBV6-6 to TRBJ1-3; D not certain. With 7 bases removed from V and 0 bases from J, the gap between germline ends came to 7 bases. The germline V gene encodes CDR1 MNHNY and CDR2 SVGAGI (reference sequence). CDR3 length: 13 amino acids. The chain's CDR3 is CASTSNSGNTIYF. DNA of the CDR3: TGTGCCAGCACCAGCAACTCTGGAAACACCATATATTTT.

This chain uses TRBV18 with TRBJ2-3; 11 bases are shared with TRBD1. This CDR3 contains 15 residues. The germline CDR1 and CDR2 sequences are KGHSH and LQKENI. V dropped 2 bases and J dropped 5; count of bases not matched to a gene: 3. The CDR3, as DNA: TGTGCCAGCTCACCATCCGGGACAGGGGGAGATACGCAGTATTTT. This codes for CASSPSGTGGDTQYF. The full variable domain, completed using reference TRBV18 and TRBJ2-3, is NAGVMQNPRHLVRRRGQEARLRCSPMKGHSHVYWYRQLPEEGLKFMVYLQKENIIDESGMPKERFSAEFPKEGPSILRIQQVVRGDSAAYFCASSPSGTGGDTQYFGPGTRLTVL.

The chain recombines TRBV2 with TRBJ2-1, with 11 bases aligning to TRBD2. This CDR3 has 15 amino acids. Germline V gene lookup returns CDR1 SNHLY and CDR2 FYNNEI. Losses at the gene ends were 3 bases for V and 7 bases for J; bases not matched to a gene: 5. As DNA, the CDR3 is TGTGCCAGCAGTGATCTAGCGGGGGGTGTTAATGAGCAGTTCTTC. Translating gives CASSDLAGGVNEQFF.

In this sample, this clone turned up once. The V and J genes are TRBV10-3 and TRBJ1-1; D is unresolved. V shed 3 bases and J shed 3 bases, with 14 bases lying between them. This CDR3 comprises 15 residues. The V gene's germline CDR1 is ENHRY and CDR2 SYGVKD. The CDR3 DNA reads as TGTGCCATCAGTGACCCGACACGACTACACACTGAAGCTTTCTTT. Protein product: CAISDPTRLHTEAFF.

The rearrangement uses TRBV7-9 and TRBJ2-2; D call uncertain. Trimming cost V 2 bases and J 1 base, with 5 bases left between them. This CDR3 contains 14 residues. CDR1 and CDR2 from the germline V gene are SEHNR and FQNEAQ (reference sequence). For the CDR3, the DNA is TGTGCCAGCAGCTTACAACAGAACACCGGGGAGCTGTTTTTT. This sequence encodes CASSLQQNTGELFF.

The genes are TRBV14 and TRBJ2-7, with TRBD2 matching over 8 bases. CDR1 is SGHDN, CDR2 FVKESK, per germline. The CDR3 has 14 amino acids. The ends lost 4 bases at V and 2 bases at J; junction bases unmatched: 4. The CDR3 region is CASSPGLVTYEQYF. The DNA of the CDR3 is TGTGCCAGCAGCCCGGGACTAGTAACCTACGAGCAGTACTTC.